Detailed here is one T cell receptor (beta chain). This clone was seen only once. The specificity of this receptor is unknown. No much larger clone is present one base from it, and per-base qualities are unavailable. The data were taken from a study of T cell responses to AZD1222 COVID-19 vaccine (dated by TCRdb to the early 2020s). For the wider study: AZD1222 recipients with second doses at about 4 weeks or about 12 weeks were pooled, because spike-specific TCR depth and breadth did not differ between schedules. TCR sequencing covered fewer than 250 trial participants: some 210 given two doses of AZD1222 and 26 given two doses of MenACWY control vaccine. Trial participants were enrolled into age subgroups of 18-55, 56-69 and 70-plus years, which contained about 150, 28 and 57 TCR-sequenced participants, respectively.

The CDR3 regions of human TCRbeta chains were analyzed by immunosequencing. Regarding the original processing steps: TCRs in the repertoires were compared against a reference library of SARS-CoV-2-specific TCRs that had been generated with the MIRA antigen-specificity platform. Breadth was defined as the fraction of unique TCRs that were SARS-CoV-2-associated, and depth was defined as the fraction of total T cells that were SARS-CoV-2-associated. Each spike-specific TCR was assigned to its reactive spike region and to a CD4 or CD8 class using the MIRA data. Log10-transformed breadth and depth values were compared by one-way ANOVA with Sidak's multiple comparisons tests. TCRdb stores this immuneACCESS table with in-frame sequences only. Part of the clones is absent; in the studies checked, under half of the shortfall reflects unresolved V genes, and no reason is known for the rest. The V and J calls and the clone size are those of that table, but D and trimming were determined from the DNA. The sample profile shows 100,000 to 150,000 clones; 88% of them were found once. 3.5% to 4.5% of the sample comes from the top ten.

General study outcomes and caveats: After two AZD1222 doses, both the breadth and the depth of spike-specific TCRs were significantly higher than at day 0 and than in MenACWY recipients. Because no day 14 peak-response samples were available, repertoires were characterized only after the peak T cell response. Reportedly, close to half of the unique spike-specific TCRs recognized epitopes lying outside the regions that are mutated in the B.1.351 and B.1.1.7 variants. The whole spike protein was spanned by vaccine-associated CD4 TCRs, and dominant responses were seen in regions 160-218 and 743-854. Only five or six AZD1222 recipients were SARS-CoV-2 seropositive at baseline, limiting conclusions about previously exposed vaccinees. In the small 56-69-year group, the increase in depth fell short of significance, most likely because of low power. Participants were mostly white British, with more females than males. The authors suggested clonal diversity may have been underestimated.

Per the publication, the time point label means: baseline before first vaccination. Vaccinee samples were obtained from the UK trials COV001 and COV002, which included a single-blind randomized controlled phase 2/3 trial of AZD1222 (ChAdOx1 nCoV-19) in healthy adults. For TCRbeta chain sequencing, PBMC samples were collected from trial participants at day 0 and at day 28 after the second dose. The trim is 9 bases for V and 10 bases for J, with a gap of 18 bases between the germline ends. Including the terminal cysteine and phenylalanine, the CDR3 comprises 12 residues. Of all the DNA, just the CDR3 is kept, 36 bases in frame from base 1. As encoded in the germline V gene (reference sequence), CDR1 is LNHDA while CDR2 is SQIVND.

The sample was peripheral blood, taken on day 0 of AZD1222 vaccination. The V and J segments used are TRBV19 and TRBJ1-1; the D gene remains uncertain. This receptor was identified in an adult in good health. The CDR3 has the sequence CASRRPPDGAFF. The DNA is TGTGCCAGCCGCCGGCCTCCTGACGGAGCTTTCTTT. The variable domain in full, with residues beyond the CDR3 obtained from the reference TRBV19 and TRBJ1-1 genes, is DGGITQSPKYLFRKEGQNVTLSCEQNLNHDAMYWYRQDPGQGLRLIYYSQIVNDFQKGDIAEGYSVSREKKESFPLTVTSAQKNPTAFYLCASRRPPDGAFFGQGTRLTVV.